Below, 17 T cell receptor beta chains from the same sample are listed, as sequenced in a study of response to subunit inactivated influenza vaccine. TCRdb re-derived calls from the RT-PCR reads in MiXCR, one entry per CDR3 protein. The repertoire holds 490,000 or so distinct CDR3 sequences, with around 8% as singletons. Material: PBMCs from blood, obtained less than 30 months after vaccination. The receptors here all came from a man aged 50 to 69 who received an inactivated influenza vaccine.

The rearrangement uses TRBV10-3 and TRBJ1-1, with no clear D. Germline CDR1 reads ENHRY; CDR2 reads SYGVKD. The CDR3 consists of 14 residues. V lost 4 bases and J lost 2, with 11 bases in between. The CDR3 protein is CAISGLAGNTEAFF. Here the CDR3 DNA reads TGTGCCATCAGTGGTTTGGCAGGTAACACTGAAGCTTTCTTT.

This clonotype was seen repeatedly, ten times or more. The CDR3, as DNA: TGTGCCAGCAGCTTAGCGAAAACAGGCCACACAGATACGCAGTATTTT. It encodes CASSLAKTGHTDTQYF. The chain joins TRBV7-9 to TRBJ2-3; weak D call: TRBD1 (5 bases). Looked up from germline, CDR1 is SEHNR and CDR2 is FQNEAQ (reference sequence). V lost 0 bases, J lost 2 bases, and 12 bases lay in between. The CDR3 contains 16 residues.

This clonotype has a handful of counts. The CDR3 DNA sequence: TGTGCCTGGAGTGTGACCTCGGCAGATACGCAGTATTTT. Translation gives CAWSVTSADTQYF. The chain joins TRBV30 to TRBJ2-3; D is uncertain. The CDR3 loop spans 13 amino acids. Between the trimmed V and J ends, which lost 0 bases and 4 bases, there was a span of 8 bases. CDR1 and CDR2 from the germline V gene are GTSNPN and SVGIG (reference sequence).

The chain recombines TRBV6-2 or TRBV6-3 with TRBJ2-2; D not certain. In germline, CDR1 is MNHEY, CDR2 SVGEGT. The CDR3 is 14 residues long. The V and J ends lost 5 bases and 1 base respectively, with 8 bases between them. The CDR3 nucleotides read TGTGCCAGCAGTGCTGGAATGAACACCGGGGAGCTGTTTTTT. Protein product: CASSAGMNTGELFF.

Only a few counts were recorded for this clonotype. The chain employs TRBV19 and TRBJ2-2, with unresolved D. Germline values: CDR1 LNHDA, CDR2 SQIVND (reference sequence). V was shortened by 3 bases and J by 6 bases, with 17 bases between the two germline ends. The CDR3 runs 16 residues. The CDR3 DNA reads as TGTGCCAGTAGTATTCGGTTAAATGCTAGGGCCGGGGAGCTGTTTTTT. It encodes CASSIRLNARAGELFF.

This clonotype was seen many times. This sequence joins TRBV7-2 and TRBJ2-5, with D uncertain. V was shortened by 3 bases and J by 2 bases, with 7 bases between the two germline ends. The V gene's germline CDR1 is SGHTA and CDR2 FQGNSA. The CDR3 has 13 amino acids. This chain's CDR3 is CASSFSQQETQYF. The CDR3 bases are TGTGCCAGCAGCTTTTCCCAGCAAGAGACCCAGTACTTC.

V usage is TRBV12-3 or TRBV12-4 and J usage is TRBJ1-5, with 8 nucleotides matching TRBD1. With 6 bases clipped from V and 5 bases from J, the junction kept 3 bases outside the gene matches. CDR3 size: 13 residues. This CDR3 is CASSTDRDQPQHF. The CDR3 nucleotides are TGTGCCAGCAGCACGGACAGGGATCAGCCCCAGCATTTT.

This clonotype was detected only a few times. The chain is built from TRBV7-9 and TRBJ1-6; 9 positions match TRBD1. Germline V gene lookup returns CDR1 SEHNR and CDR2 FQNEAQ (reference sequence). J lost 6 bases, V lost 11 bases, and 8 bases had no gene match. The CDR3 sequence is 14 residues long. CDR3 nucleotide sequence: TGTGCCGCAAGTGGGACAGGGATTAATTCACCCCTCCACTTT. It codes for CAASGTGINSPLHF.

This clonotype was recorded a few times. The CDR3 protein is CASSKDRRLYEQYF. CDR3 sequence (DNA): TGTGCCAGCAGCAAAGACAGGCGGCTCTACGAGCAGTACTTC. The rearrangement joins TRBV5-8 to TRBJ2-7, with D tentatively TRBD1 (6 bases). V was pared by 4 bases and J by 3 bases, with 14 bases between. The CDR3 consists of 14 residues. Germline V lookup: CDR1 SGHTS, CDR2 YDEGEE.

This clonotype was observed a handful of times. The rearrangement uses TRBV7-9 and TRBJ1-2, with D maybe TRBD1 (5 bases). Trimming took off 5 bases at V and 6 bases at J, with 13 bases between the two ends. This CDR3 has 13 amino acids. Per the germline V gene, CDR1 is SEHNR and CDR2 is FQNEAQ (reference sequence). In DNA, the CDR3 is TGTGCCAGCAGCCCCTCGGGACCTCATGGCTACACCTTC. Protein: CASSPSGPHGYTF.

This clonotype has more than one count but fewer than ten. The CDR3 protein is CASSLGRTRSGNTIYF. The CDR3 DNA is TGTGCCAGCAGTTTAGGCAGAACACGCTCTGGAAACACCATATATTTT. The chain is built from TRBV12-3 or TRBV12-4 and TRBJ1-3; no clear D. The CDR3 is 16 amino acids. The V end was cut by 1 base, the J end by 0 bases, with 10 bases between.

This clonotype was seen repeatedly, ten times or more. This rearrangement joins TRBV10-3 to TRBJ1-2; D is ambiguous. Trimming removed 3 bases at V and 1 base at J, with 12 bases between. Germline CDR1 and CDR2: ENHRY and SYGVKD. The CDR3 runs 15 residues. The CDR3 DNA reads TGTGCCATCAGTGACCCGGGGAAAGGTAACTATGGCTACACCTTC. Protein sequence: CAISDPGKGNYGYTF.

A few counts support this clonotype. The rearrangement joins TRBV29-1 to TRBJ1-1, with a weak D call TRBD1 (6 bases). The germline V gene encodes CDR1 SQVTM and CDR2 ANQGSEA. The CDR3 covers 14 residues. Trimming took off 4 bases at V and 1 base at J, with 13 bases between the two ends. The CDR3, as DNA: TGCAGCGTTGCTACAGGGTACGGGAACACTGAAGCTTTCTTT. Translating gives CSVATGYGNTEAFF.

This clonotype was recorded many times. The rearrangement joins TRBV29-1 to TRBJ2-3, with TRBD2 matching 10 bases. With 1 base clipped from V and 0 bases from J, the junction kept 1 base outside the gene matches. CDR1 and CDR2 (germline): SQVTM, ANQGSEA. CDR3 length: 15 residues. This CDR3 is CSVEGLAGSTDTQYF. The CDR3 DNA reads TGCAGCGTTGAAGGACTAGCGGGTAGCACAGATACGCAGTATTTT.

This clonotype showed up many times. The chain links TRBV4-2 to TRBJ2-2; D is uncertain. The CDR3 is 15 amino acids. V lost 5 bases and J 2 bases, leaving 12 bases between the germline ends. CDR1 is LGHNA, CDR2 YNFKEQ, per germline. CDR3 residues: CASSKATFNTGELFF. CDR3 in DNA: TGTGCCAGCAGCAAAGCGACTTTCAACACCGGGGAGCTGTTTTTT.

This clonotype was observed a few times. This chain uses TRBV12-3 or TRBV12-4 with TRBJ2-1, with a weak D call TRBD2 (6 bases). The CDR3 is 15 residues long. V lost 3 bases and J 0 bases, leaving 9 bases between the germline ends. CDR3 in DNA: TGTGCCAGCAGTTTGGGGACTCTCTCCTACAATGAGCAGTTCTTC. This encodes CASSLGTLSYNEQFF.

The chain combines TRBV29-1 with TRBJ2-7; D ambiguous. Trimming took off 7 bases at V and 3 bases at J, with 16 bases between the two ends. Germline V gene lookup returns CDR1 SQVTM and CDR2 ANQGSEA. The CDR3 covers 13 residues. The CDR3 DNA reads as TGCAGCGCCTCGGATTCTCCAAACTACGAGCAGTACTTC. It specifies CSASDSPNYEQYF.